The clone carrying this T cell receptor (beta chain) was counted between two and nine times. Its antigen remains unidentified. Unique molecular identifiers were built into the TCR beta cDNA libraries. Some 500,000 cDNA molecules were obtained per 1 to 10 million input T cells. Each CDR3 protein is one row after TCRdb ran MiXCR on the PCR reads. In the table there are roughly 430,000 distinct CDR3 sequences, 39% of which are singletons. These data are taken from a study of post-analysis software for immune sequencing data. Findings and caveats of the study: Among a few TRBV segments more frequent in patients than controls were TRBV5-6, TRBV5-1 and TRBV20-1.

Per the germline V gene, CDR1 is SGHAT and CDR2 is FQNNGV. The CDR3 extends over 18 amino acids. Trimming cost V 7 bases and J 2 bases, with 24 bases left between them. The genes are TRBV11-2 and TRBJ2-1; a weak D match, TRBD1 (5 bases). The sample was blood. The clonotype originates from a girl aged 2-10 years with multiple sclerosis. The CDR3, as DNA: TGTGCCAGCACCTCACTGGGTAGGTTAGGGGTTGCCTACAATGAGCAGTTCTTC. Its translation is CASTSLGRLGVAYNEQFF.